The following is a TCR beta chain sequence with its context. Its antigen remains unidentified. The sample comes from a study of cytomegalovirus exposure and HLA in healthy donors. The study, taken as a whole, reports: According to a later analysis, donors in an Asian-associated ancestry cluster reportedly had fewer N-insertions than the approximately 670-donor mean. Researchers catalogued roughly 170 TCR beta chains as cytomegalovirus-associated.

PCR was performed using 60 Vbeta and 13 Jbeta primers. Sequencing used immunoSEQ multiplex PCR; TCRdb keeps in-frame clones, though not all of them. The sample lists 75,000 or so clones, 65% to 70% occurring once. The sample taken for sequencing was PBMCs. This clonotype was obtained from a man in his forties or fifties in good health and CMV-seropositive.

The CDR3 DNA sequence: TGTGCCAGCAGCCCCGGACTGTACAATGAGCAGTTCTTC. This codes for CASSPGLYNEQFF. The chain combines TRBV11-3 with TRBJ2-1; D perhaps matches TRBD2 (5 bases). The CDR3 length is 13 residues. Between the trimmed V and J ends, which lost 5 bases and 4 bases, there was a span of 9 bases. Germline V gene sequence: CDR1 SGHNT, CDR2 YENEEA. The complete variable domain, with remaining parts taken from reference TRBV11-3 and TRBJ2-1, reads EAGVVQSPRYKIIEKKQPVAFWCNPISGHNTLYWYLQNLGQGPELLIRYENEEAVDDSQLPKDRFSAERLKGVDSTLKIQPAELGDSAVYLCASSPGLYNEQFFGPGTRLTVL.